Following are 6 T cell receptor beta chains from one sample sequenced in a study of shared clonotypes between healthy human individuals. Only CD45RO-negative cells positively selected for CCR7 counted as naive CD8 cells, so terminally differentiated effector memory CD45RA+ cells were excluded. Measured with immunoSEQ multiplex PCR; TCRdb has only the in-frame clones, and not every one. The repertoire has about 700,000 clones, roughly 94% of them found once; the top ten carry approximately 24%. Sequencing was done on a sample of naive CD8+ T cells sorted from blood. The receptors come from a man aged 30-40 years in good health.

The CDR3 DNA is TGTGCCAGTACGAGAGTTAACTATGGCTACACCTTC. As protein: CASTRVNYGYTF. This chain joins TRBV28 and TRBJ1-2; D is unresolved. V lost 9 bases, J lost 1 base, and 9 bases lay in between. In germline, CDR1 is MDHEN, CDR2 SYDVKM. The CDR3 loop spans 12 amino acids.

The chain employs TRBV25-1 and TRBJ2-7, with a weak D call TRBD1 (5 bases). Germline V lookup: CDR1 MGHDK, CDR2 SYGVNS. Trimming shortened V by 6 bases and J by 5 bases, and 17 bases separated the two germline ends. This CDR3 is built from 14 residues. The CDR3 nucleotides read TGTGCCAGCAGCCCGACAGCCCTTCTGGACGAGCAGTACTTC. It codes for CASSPTALLDEQYF.

The chain carries TRBV6-5 and TRBJ2-7; D gene unclear. Germline CDR1 is MNHEY and CDR2 is SVGAGI. The CDR3 covers 14 residues. V dropped 4 bases and J dropped 2 bases, with 12 bases sitting between them. The CDR3 sequence is CASSLGTLPYEQYF. Written as DNA, the CDR3 is TGTGCCAGCAGTTTGGGTACCCTTCCCTACGAGCAGTACTTC.

About this clone itself: Other DNA sequences in the same sample also yield this CDR3. This chain connects TRBV27 to TRBJ2-7; D unresolved. The CDR3 totals 13 residues. V gave up 2 bases and J gave up 3 bases, with 8 bases separating them. Looked up from germline, CDR1 is MNHEY and CDR2 is SMNVEV (reference sequence). CDR3 in amino acids: CASSLGSFYEQYF. DNA for the CDR3: TGTGCCAGCAGTTTAGGCAGCTTCTACGAGCAGTACTTC.

In its sample, this clone was seen a few times. The V call is TRBV14, the J call TRBJ2-7, with D unclear. Between the trimmed V and J ends, which lost 2 bases and 0 bases, there was a span of 8 bases. Germline V gene sequence: CDR1 SGHDN, CDR2 FVKESK. The CDR3 sequence is 14 residues long. The CDR3 bases are TGTGCCAGCAGCCAAATGATTTCCTCCTACGAGCAGTACTTC. Protein product: CASSQMISSYEQYF.

V is TRBV30 and J is TRBJ2-3, with 9 bases identical to TRBD2. The CDR3 runs to 15 residues. Unmatched junction bases numbered 4, after V lost 0 bases and J lost 3 bases. Germline CDR1 GTSNPN, CDR2 SVGIG (reference sequence). In nucleotides, the CDR3 is TGTGCCTGGAGTGTAGATGGACTAGCGACAGATACGCAGTATTTT. Its protein is CAWSVDGLATDTQYF.